Detailed here is one TCR beta chain. What this receptor recognizes is not known. Base quality data are lacking; no much larger clone is found one base away. Enrolling through a virtual design, the prospective study's participants ranged in age from roughly 18 to 90 years and lived across about two dozen United States geographic areas. In the prospective study, participants were assigned to cohorts based on the clinical history participants reported in a screening survey and a study questionnaire. Each participant in the prospective study had whole blood, serum and a nasopharyngeal or oropharyngeal swab collected by mobile phlebotomists. Participants in the prospective study had the option to provide additional blood draws and questionnaires over an approximately 2-month period. Before DNA extraction, blood samples from the prospective study were shipped at room temperature or frozen. The germline V gene provides CDR1 MGHRA and CDR2 YSYEKL. The CDR3 goes from the cysteine to the phenylalanine over 21 residues. Only the CDR3 DNA is retained, 63 bases long and in frame from the first base. V ends up 3 bases short and J 5 bases short, with an unmatched junction base count of 18.

These data come from a study of blood T cell repertoires in COVID-19 (dated by TCRdb to about 2020). Turning to the overall study: Samples from collaborators originated in the United States, Italy and Spain and spanned both the acute and convalescent phases of COVID-19. The material from the prospective study consisted of cDNA or gDNA derived from T cells, B-cell-depleted T cells, or PBMCs. The dataset comprised deeply sampled blood TCRbeta repertoires from subjects exposed to, actively infected with, or recovered from COVID-19. The repertoires were released in a freely available public database meant as a resource for research on the immune response to SARS-CoV-2. The samples were drawn from the first 160 participants of the ongoing ImmuneRACE study and from 1,254 subjects provided by 6 global collaborators. The sample metadata nearly always contained a de-identified subject ID, COVID-19 status, age in years and sex. Where HLA class I and class II types were available, the types were taken from metadata supplied by the sample provider, not from assay-based typing.

The paper as a whole reports these results and caveats: The quantity of clinical and demographic metadata differed by source and by participant and was supplied without curation.

TCRbeta CDR3 regions were amplified from genomic DNA by means of the immunoSEQ Assay, a bias-controlled multiplex PCR. Per the authors' processing: The number of nucleated cells in each sample was estimated from the amplification of reference gene primers within the assay. To quantify the absolute abundance of each unique TCRbeta CDR3 rearrangement, sequence reads were collapsed and filtered. For each sample, productive Simpson clonality was calculated as the square root of Simpson's diversity index across productive rearrangements. This is the immuneACCESS table as TCRdb keeps it, with only in-frame sequences that have V and J called. A part of the clones is gone; compared with another copy, unresolved V genes explain less than half, and the rest is unexplained. V, J and clone size are taken as reported in that table, and D and trimming were inferred from the DNA itself. The sample data list over 200,000 clones, and about 91% of these were observed just once. 0.95% to 1.5% of the sample is in the top ten clones.

Recombination connected TRBV4-1 to TRBJ2-3; 15 central nucleotides agree with TRBD2. The origin of this receptor is a human donor in a cohort exposed to, infected with or recovered from COVID-19 (not recorded which). The donor label of this sample is uncertain. Sequencing input: PBMCs or T cells enriched from blood (not recorded which). The CDR3 region has the sequence CASSHPASGLAGGAVGDTQYF. DNA sequence: TGCGCCAGCAGCCACCCTGCATCTGGACTAGCGGGGGGGGCGGTTGGAGATACGCAGTATTTT.